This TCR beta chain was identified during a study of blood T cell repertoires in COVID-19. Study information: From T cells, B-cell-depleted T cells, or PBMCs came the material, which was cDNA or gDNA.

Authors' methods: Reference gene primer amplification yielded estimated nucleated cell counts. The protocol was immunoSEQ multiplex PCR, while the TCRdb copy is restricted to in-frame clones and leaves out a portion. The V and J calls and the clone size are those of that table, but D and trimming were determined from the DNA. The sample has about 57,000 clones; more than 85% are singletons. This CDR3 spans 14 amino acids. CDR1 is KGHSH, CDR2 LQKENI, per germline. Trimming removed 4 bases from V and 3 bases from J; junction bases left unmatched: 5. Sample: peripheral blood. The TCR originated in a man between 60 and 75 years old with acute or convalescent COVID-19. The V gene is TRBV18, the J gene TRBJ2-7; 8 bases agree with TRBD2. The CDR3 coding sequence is TGTGCCAGCTCACTCCCGGGAGGGGGCTACGAGCAGTACTTC. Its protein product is CASSLPGGGYEQYF.